This TCR beta chain is drawn from a study of preoperative IRX-2 immunotherapy in early breast cancer. Treatment described: preoperative locoregional IRX-2 cytokine immunotherapy. Preoperative locoregional IRX-2 cytokine immunotherapy was tested in the phase Ib source study. This CDR3 is built from 14 residues. The V end was cut by 6 bases, the J end by 3 bases, with 14 bases between. CDR1 and CDR2 from the germline V gene are MNHGY and SAAAGT. The repertoire was sequenced with immunoSEQ multiplex PCR; TCRdb's copy has only in-frame clones and lacks some. The sample includes approximately 28,000 clones, about three quarters of them seen just once.

The gene calls are TRBV6-8 and TRBJ1-1, with D unclear. The sample consisted of lymph node tissue, taken after IRX-2 immunotherapy. This clonotype was obtained from a human donor with breast cancer. The CDR3 loop is CASRIDFRDTEAFF. CDR3 DNA: TGTGCCAGCAGGATCGACTTTCGGGACACTGAAGCTTTCTTT.